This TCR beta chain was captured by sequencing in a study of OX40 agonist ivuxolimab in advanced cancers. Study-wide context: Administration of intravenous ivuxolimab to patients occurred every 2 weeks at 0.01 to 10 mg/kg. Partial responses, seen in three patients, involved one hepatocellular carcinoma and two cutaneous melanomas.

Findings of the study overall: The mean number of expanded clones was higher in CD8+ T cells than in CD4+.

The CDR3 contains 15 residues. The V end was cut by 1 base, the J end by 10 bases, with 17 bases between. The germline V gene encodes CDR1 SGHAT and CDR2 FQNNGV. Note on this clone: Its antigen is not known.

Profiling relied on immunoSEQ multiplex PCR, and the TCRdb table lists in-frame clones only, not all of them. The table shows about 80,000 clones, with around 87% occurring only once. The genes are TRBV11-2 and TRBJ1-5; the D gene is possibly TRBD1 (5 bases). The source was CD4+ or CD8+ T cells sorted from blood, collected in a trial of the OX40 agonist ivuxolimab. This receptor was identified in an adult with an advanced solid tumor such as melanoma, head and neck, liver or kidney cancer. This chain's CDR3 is CASSLGGKRGFPQHF. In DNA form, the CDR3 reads TGTGCCAGCAGCTTAGGAGGGAAAAGGGGCTTCCCCCAGCATTTT.